The 2 T cell receptor beta chains in this list originate from one sample, sequenced in a study of blood T cell repertoires in COVID-19. Using immunoSEQ multiplex PCR, the repertoire was profiled, and TCRdb retains in-frame clones only, with some absent. This sample yields around 47,000 clones, of which approximately 87% are seen a single time; about 4% belongs to the top ten. Sample: peripheral blood. Receptors were obtained from a man aged 35 to 55 with COVID-19, enrolled during active disease.

The V call is TRBV3-1 (or the pseudogene TRBV3-2), the J call TRBJ2-5, with 9 positions matching TRBD2. This CDR3 contains 17 residues. V shed 3 bases, J shed 1 base, and the junction held 9 bases outside the gene matches. Germline V gene sequence: CDR1 LGHDT, CDR2 YNNKEL (reference sequence). The CDR3 coding sequence is TGTGCCAGCAGCCATGCTGGACTAGCGAGTCGCCAAGAGACCCAGTACTTC. This sequence encodes CASSHAGLASRQETQYF.

The chain joins TRBV30 to TRBJ2-7; 11 bases match TRBD2. CDR3 length equals 14 residues. The V and J ends lost 2 bases and 9 bases, in that order; junction bases with no gene match: 9. The germline gives CDR1 GTSNPN, CDR2 SVGIG (reference sequence). CDR3: CAWSIAGGLLRQYF. CDR3 nucleotide sequence: TGTGCCTGGAGTATAGCGGGGGGGTTGCTAAGGCAGTACTTC.